This T cell receptor (beta chain) was observed in a study of glioma-infiltrating T cells. Amplification of TCR alpha and beta CDR3 regions from RNA used iRepertoire nested multiplex PCR. TCRdb re-called the multiplex PCR reads with MiXCR, one entry per CDR3 protein. The data show around 190,000 distinct CDR3 sequences, 32% seen once. This clonotype was detected ten times or more. Sequences were obtained from glioma tissue, nonneoplastic brain tissue, or PBMCs (not recorded which). The receptor comes from a human donor with low-grade glioma or glioblastoma, undergoing nonglioma brain surgery, or in good health (not recorded which).

The CDR3 region has the DNA TGTGCCAGCAGTTACTTTGGGACAGGGGTTTCTGGAAACACCATATATTTT. Translation: CASSYFGTGVSGNTIYF. The chain employs TRBV6-6 and TRBJ1-3; the match to TRBD1 covers 10 bases. Germline trimming cut 1 base from V and 1 base from J; bases unmatched to any gene: 4. This CDR3 has 17 residues. Per the germline V gene, CDR1 is MNHNY and CDR2 is SVGAGI (reference sequence).